This T cell receptor beta chain is from a study of T cell responses to AZD1222 COVID-19 vaccine. Germline CDR1 MNHEY, CDR2 SVGAGI. The V end lost 6 bases, the J end lost 2 bases, and 11 bases lay between the germline ends. CDR3 length: 14 amino acids. Whole-study results and caveats: Unmutated variant regions are reportedly the target of nearly half of TCRs that are spike-specific.

The table came from immunoSEQ multiplex PCR; TCRdb's copy has only in-frame clones and leaves some out. The sample yields roughly 99,000 clones, 91% seen once. For this clone: The antigen is undetermined.

The analysis combined second doses at about 4 or about 12 weeks. The source material was peripheral blood, sampled 28 days after the second AZD1222 dose. This receptor was taken from an adult who received the AZD1222 COVID-19 vaccine. V gene TRBV6-5 combines with J gene TRBJ1-5; the D is unclear. The CDR3 here is CASRWENGNQPQHF. The DNA for the CDR3 is TGTGCCAGCAGGTGGGAGAATGGCAATCAGCCCCAGCATTTT.